This entry lists 27 T cell receptor beta chains sequenced from one sample in a study of T cells after posttransplantation cyclophosphamide. TCRdb keeps only in-frame clones here, not all; method: immunoSEQ multiplex PCR. Of roughly 2,000 clones in the sample, 81% were seen once. Treatment was busulfan-fludarabine conditioning, a marrow graft, and cyclophosphamide on days +3 and +4. The sequences come from CD8+ T cells sorted from blood, collected around 370 days after allogeneic stem cell transplant with posttransplant cyclophosphamide. These receptors came from a male patient aged 45-60 years who received an allogeneic stem cell transplant from a related donor and was CMV-positive. Some T cells here may be from the graft donor.

The chain's CDR3 is CASSLFLGQGFTYEQYF. CDR3 DNA: TGTGCCAGCAGTTTATTTCTGGGACAGGGATTTACCTACGAGCAGTACTTC. The V and J genes are TRBV27 and TRBJ2-7; 9 nucleotides match TRBD1. The CDR3 is 17 amino acids. Germline CDR1 is MNHEY and CDR2 is SMNVEV (reference sequence). The V and J ends lost 1 base and 2 bases, in that order; junction bases with no gene match: 9.

The chain recombines TRBV7-8 with TRBJ2-3; D perhaps matches TRBD2 (6 bases). Trimming removed 1 base from V and 1 base from J, with 18 bases in between. Germline CDR1 SGHVS, CDR2 FQNEAQ. The CDR3 is 18 residues long. The CDR3 DNA follows: TGTGCCAGCAGCTTAGGAGCTGGGGGGAACGTAGGCACAGATACGCAGTATTTT. Its translation is CASSLGAGGNVGTDTQYF. The full variable domain, its missing parts supplied by reference TRBV7-8 and TRBJ2-3, is GAGVSQSPRYKVAKRGQDVALRCDPISGHVSLFWYQQALGQGPEFLTYFQNEAQLDKSGLPSDRFFAERPEGSVSTLKIQRTQQEDSAVYLCASSLGAGGNVGTDTQYFGPGTRLTVL.

This clone has a single count. This chain links TRBV7-9 with TRBJ2-1; perhaps TRBD2 as D (6 bases). Per the germline V gene, CDR1 is SEHNR and CDR2 is FQNEAQ (reference sequence). Trimming shortened V by 8 bases and J by 9 bases, and 8 bases separated the two germline ends. The CDR3 sequence is 10 residues long. The CDR3 coding sequence is TGTGCCAGCGAAGCGGGTGAGCAGTTCTTC. It translates to CASEAGEQFF. The entire variable domain, with the rest obtained from reference TRBV7-9 and TRBJ2-1, is as follows: DTGVSQNPRHKITKRGQNVTFRCDPISEHNRLYWYRQTLGQGPEFLTYFQNEAQLEKSRLLSDRFSAERPKGSFSTLEIQRTEQGDSAMYLCASEAGEQFFGPGTRLTVL.

The chain employs TRBV5-6 and TRBJ2-3; D is possibly TRBD2 (6 bases). In germline, CDR1 is SGHDT, CDR2 YYEEEE. CDR3 length equals 15 residues. V gave up 4 bases and J gave up 3 bases, with 15 bases separating them. The CDR3 coding sequence is TGTGCCAGCAGCGTGGGCGGGGCCTGGACAGATACGCAGTATTTT. Its translation is CASSVGGAWTDTQYF.

The chain couples TRBV6-5 to TRBJ1-6; 7 nucleotides match TRBD1. Germline lookup yields CDR1 MNHEY and CDR2 SVGAGI. The CDR3 sequence is 13 residues long. V lost 8 bases and J lost 6; bases outside the gene matches: 4. Here the CDR3 DNA reads TGTGCCAGCCTGGGACAGTTTAATTCACCCCTCCACTTT. Translation: CASLGQFNSPLHF.

The gene calls are TRBV5-6 and TRBJ2-1; perhaps TRBD1 as D (6 bases). CDR1 is SGHDT, CDR2 YYEEEE, per germline. The CDR3 sequence is 14 residues long. Trimming pared 2 bases from V and 7 bases from J, leaving 13 bases between. Here the CDR3 reads CASSFVQGKNEQFF. The CDR3 nucleotides read TGTGCCAGCAGCTTCGTACAGGGTAAAAATGAGCAGTTCTTC.

V usage is TRBV6-4 and J usage is TRBJ2-1, with D uncertain. Germline CDR1 reads MRHNA; CDR2 reads SNTAGT. V dropped 5 bases and J dropped 3 bases, with 8 bases sitting between them. The CDR3 runs 13 residues. The CDR3 is CASSLSSYNEQFF. CDR3 nucleotides: TGTGCCAGCAGTCTTAGTAGCTACAATGAGCAGTTCTTC.

This clone was observed a handful of times. The chain joins TRBV6-6 to TRBJ2-7; TRBD1 is a possible D gene (5 bases). V was cut by 7 bases and J by 0 bases, with 13 bases left in between. Germline V gene sequence: CDR1 MNHNY, CDR2 SVGAGI (reference sequence). The CDR3 contains 14 residues. DNA for the CDR3: TGTGCCAGCACCCTGGGGCCGATCTCCTACGAGCAGTACTTC. Translating it yields CASTLGPISYEQYF.

The CDR3 protein is CASRHNAGDSGNTIYF. CDR3 nucleotides: TGTGCCAGCAGACACAATGCAGGGGACTCTGGAAACACCATATATTTT. The genes are TRBV2 and TRBJ1-3; the D gene is possibly TRBD1 (6 bases). Germline assignment: CDR1 SNHLY and CDR2 FYNNEI. This CDR3 comprises 16 residues. V lost 6 bases, J lost 0 bases, and 15 bases lay in between.

V and J are TRBV4-3 and TRBJ2-1, with 8 nucleotides matching TRBD2. The CDR3 sequence is 15 residues long. Looked up from germline, CDR1 is LGHNA and CDR2 is YSLEER. V lost 1 base and J lost 3; bases outside the gene matches: 2. In DNA, the CDR3 is TGCGCCAGCAGCCAAGTACGGGGGGGCTACAATGAGCAGTTCTTC. This encodes CASSQVRGGYNEQFF.

The V and J genes are TRBV27 and TRBJ2-7, with 11 bases aligning to TRBD1. This CDR3 is 14 amino acids long. V dropped 3 bases and J dropped 7; count of bases not matched to a gene: 5. Germline V gene data show CDR1 as MNHEY and CDR2 as SMNVEV (reference sequence). The CDR3 spells CASSFGQGAGEQYF. CDR3 nucleotides: TGTGCCAGCAGTTTTGGACAGGGGGCAGGGGAGCAGTACTTC.

CDR3 DNA sequence: TGTGCCAGCACCGCGCCGGGACTAGCGGGAGCAGAGGACAATGAGCAGTTCTTC. Its protein product is CASTAPGLAGAEDNEQFF. This chain links TRBV6-4 with TRBJ2-1, with 14 bases fitting TRBD2. CDR1 and CDR2 (germline): MRHNA, SNTAGT. CDR3 size: 18 residues. The V segment lost 7 bases and the J segment 5 bases; nucleotides outside the gene matches: 13.

This clone was counted only a few times. Within the sample, other DNA sequences also encode this same CDR3. The chain is built from TRBV19 and TRBJ1-1, with 11 bases that match TRBD1. The CDR3 contains 16 residues. J lost 0 bases, V lost 3 bases, and 3 bases had no gene match. Germline lookup yields CDR1 LNHDA and CDR2 SQIVND (reference sequence). The CDR3 sequence is CASSIRTGGMNTEAFF. In DNA form, the CDR3 reads TGTGCCAGTAGTATCCGGACAGGGGGCATGAACACTGAAGCTTTCTTT.

The genes are TRBV9 and TRBJ2-7, with D tentatively TRBD1 (6 bases). Trimming took 0 bases from V and 3 from J, leaving 10 bases between them. This CDR3 has 14 residues. Looked up from germline, CDR1 is SGDLS and CDR2 is YYNGEE. The CDR3 sequence is CASSVEDSFYEQYF. In DNA, the CDR3 is TGTGCCAGCAGCGTAGAGGACAGCTTCTACGAGCAGTACTTC.

The CDR3 bases are TGTGCCAGCAGCTTATCAGGACTAGCGGACACCTACGAGCAGTACTTC. Amino acid sequence: CASSLSGLADTYEQYF. The chain is built from TRBV5-6 and TRBJ2-7; 10 nucleotides align to TRBD2. CDR1 SGHDT and CDR2 YYEEEE come from the germline V gene. The CDR3 contains 16 residues. V shed 2 bases, J shed 2 bases, and the junction held 7 bases outside the gene matches.

This chain connects TRBV19 to TRBJ2-6; maybe TRBD2 (5 bases). Trimming removed 3 bases from V and 0 bases from J, with 9 bases in between. The CDR3 contains 16 residues. CDR1 LNHDA and CDR2 SQIVND come from the germline V gene (reference sequence). The CDR3 coding sequence is TGTGCCAGTAGTATGTCCGGGAACTCTGGGGCCAACGTCCTGACTTTC. Protein sequence: CASSMSGNSGANVLTF.

As for this clone: A read error is possible here, since a much larger clone lies one base away. Additional DNA sequences in this sample encode the identical CDR3. The chain employs TRBV19 and TRBJ2-7; 8 bases match TRBD1. V lost 5 bases and J lost 1; bases outside the gene matches: 7. Germline lookup yields CDR1 LNHDA and CDR2 SQIVND (reference sequence). The CDR3 is made up of 15 amino acids. The CDR3 region is CASSAIRTGSYEQYF. CDR3 bases: TGTGCCAGTAGTGCCATTAGGACAGGGTCCTACGAGCAGTACTTC.

The chain couples TRBV13 to TRBJ2-1, with 9 bases matching TRBD1. Trimming cost V 5 bases and J 4 bases; bases outside gene matches: 6. The CDR3 contains 15 residues. The V gene's germline CDR1 is PRHDT and CDR2 FYEKMQ (reference sequence). The CDR3 DNA reads as TGTGCCAGCAGCAACAGGGGGCTGGTTTACAATGAGCAGTTCTTC. This gives the protein CASSNRGLVYNEQFF. Based on the CDR3 plus reference TRBV13 and TRBJ2-1, the full variable domain is AAGVIQSPRHLIKEKRETATLKCYPIPRHDTVYWYQQGPGQDPQFLISFYEKMQSDKGSIPDRFSAQQFSDYHSELNMSSLELGDSALYFCASSNRGLVYNEQFFGPGTRLTVL.

The chain employs TRBV27 and TRBJ1-5; D possibly corresponds to TRBD1 (6 bases). Germline CDR1 reads MNHEY; CDR2 reads SMNVEV (reference sequence). The CDR3 length is 14 residues. Trimming shortened V by 8 bases and J by 5 bases, and 16 bases separated the two germline ends. The CDR3 nucleotides read TGTGCCAGCCGGGGAACCACAGGGTATCAGCCCCAGCATTTT. Translation gives CASRGTTGYQPQHF.

J is TRBJ2-7 and V is TRBV9; TRBD2 is a possible D gene (5 bases). Trimming pared 3 bases from V and 3 bases from J, leaving 10 bases between. CDR3 size: 13 residues. The V gene's germline CDR1 is SGDLS and CDR2 YYNGEE. Here the CDR3 DNA reads TGTGCCAGCAGCGCGGGGTCTCTCTACGAGCAGTACTTC. Its protein product is CASSAGSLYEQYF.

The chain couples TRBV19 to TRBJ1-6; no clear D. Germline CDR1 reads LNHDA; CDR2 reads SQIVND (reference sequence). V was clipped by 7 bases and J by 0 bases, with 10 bases between them. This CDR3 has 15 residues. In nucleotides, the CDR3 is TGTGCCAGTAAAGAGGCACACTCCTATAATTCACCCCTCCACTTT. The encoded protein is CASKEAHSYNSPLHF.

The chain links TRBV2 to TRBJ2-5, with TRBD1 as a possible D gene (5 bases). V shed 6 bases and J shed 2 bases, with 13 bases lying between them. CDR1 is SNHLY, CDR2 FYNNEI, per germline. The CDR3 is made up of 14 amino acids. The CDR3 here is CASRTPGFQETQYF. The DNA for the CDR3 is TGTGCCAGCAGGACCCCAGGGTTTCAAGAGACCCAGTACTTC.

The CDR3 loop is CASSLLLGTGVRGYTF. The CDR3 nucleotides are TGTGCCAGCAGTTTATTATTGGGGACAGGGGTAAGAGGCTACACCTTC. This chain connects TRBV27 to TRBJ1-2; 10 bases agree with TRBD1. V shed 1 base, J shed 8 bases, and the junction held 10 bases outside the gene matches. The CDR3 covers 16 residues. Germline CDR1 is MNHEY and CDR2 is SMNVEV (reference sequence).

V is TRBV4-1 and J is TRBJ2-1; D unresolved. CDR1 is MGHRA, CDR2 YSYEKL, per germline. Between the trimmed V and J ends, which lost 3 bases and 4 bases, there was a span of 13 bases. This CDR3 is 15 amino acids long. The CDR3 reads CASSHRQAGYNEQFF. The CDR3 coding sequence is TGCGCCAGCAGCCATCGGCAGGCTGGTTACAATGAGCAGTTCTTC.

The chain employs TRBV7-8 and TRBJ2-7, with D tentatively TRBD1 (5 bases). CDR1 is SGHVS, CDR2 FQNEAQ, per germline. V was cut by 1 base and J by 2 bases, with 12 bases left in between. The CDR3 sequence is 15 residues long. The CDR3 DNA reads as TGTGCCAGCAGCTTAGGGGCAGGGCGAACCTACGAGCAGTACTTC. Translation: CASSLGAGRTYEQYF.

This clone was seen a handful of times. V is TRBV7-9 and J is TRBJ2-5; TRBD1 agrees at 8 bases. Germline CDR1 and CDR2: SEHNR and FQNEAQ (reference sequence). This CDR3 region has 12 residues. Trimming at V came to 10 bases and at J to 4 bases, leaving 5 bases not matched to a gene. The DNA for the CDR3 is TGTGCCACCAACCAGGGGGCAGAGACCCAGTACTTC. Protein: CATNQGAETQYF.

This chain links TRBV9 with TRBJ1-3, with D hard to call. The CDR3 spans 15 residues. The V gene lost 3 bases and the J gene lost 2 bases, with 12 bases spanning the gap. The germline V gene has CDR1 SGDLS and CDR2 YYNGEE. Written as DNA, the CDR3 is TGTGCCAGCAGCGCCAACAGTATAACTGGAAACACCATATATTTT. Encoded protein: CASSANSITGNTIYF.